This T cell receptor (beta chain) originates from a study of cytomegalovirus exposure and HLA in healthy donors. Findings and limits, study-wide: In a later analysis, common viral pathogens appeared linked to several of the most significant clusters. The authors listed 180 or so TCR beta chains as cytomegalovirus-associated. CMV serostatus stood as the only immune exposure information on hand. Indistinguishable V segments such as TRBV6-2 and TRBV6-3 were excluded.

Germline-derived CDR1 and CDR2 are SGHTA and FQGNSA. The CDR3 consists of 16 residues. J was trimmed by 10 bases and V by 1 base; bases with no gene match: 9. PCR employed 60 Vbeta and 13 Jbeta primers. Clones were read by immunoSEQ multiplex PCR, and TCRdb kept only the in-frame ones, dropping some. The sample lists 150,000 to 200,000 clones; roughly 85% were seen once. Points on this clone: Its antigen is not known.

Sequenced input: PBMCs. The genes are TRBV7-2 and TRBJ1-6; 8 nucleotides line up with TRBD1. This receptor was taken from a woman aged 50 to 65 in good health and CMV-seropositive. As DNA, the CDR3 is TGTGCCAGCAGCTTAGGGCCAGGGGGCTGGGAGTCACCCCTCCACTTT. Protein product: CASSLGPGGWESPLHF.